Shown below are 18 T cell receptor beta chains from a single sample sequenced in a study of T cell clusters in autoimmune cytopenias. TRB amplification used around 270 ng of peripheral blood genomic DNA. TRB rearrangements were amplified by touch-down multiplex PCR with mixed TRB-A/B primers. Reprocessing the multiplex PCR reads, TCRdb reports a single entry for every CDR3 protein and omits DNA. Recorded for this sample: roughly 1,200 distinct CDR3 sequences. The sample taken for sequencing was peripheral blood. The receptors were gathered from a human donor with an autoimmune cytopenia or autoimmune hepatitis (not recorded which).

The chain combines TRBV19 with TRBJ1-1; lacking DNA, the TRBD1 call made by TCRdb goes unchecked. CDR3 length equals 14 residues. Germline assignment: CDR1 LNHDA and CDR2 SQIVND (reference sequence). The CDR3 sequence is CASSIDLGATEAFF.

The CDR3: CASSFTGRDQPQHF. The gene calls are TRBV12-3 or TRBV12-4 and TRBJ1-5; as DNA is missing, the TRBD1 call by TCRdb cannot be tested. This CDR3 region has 14 residues.

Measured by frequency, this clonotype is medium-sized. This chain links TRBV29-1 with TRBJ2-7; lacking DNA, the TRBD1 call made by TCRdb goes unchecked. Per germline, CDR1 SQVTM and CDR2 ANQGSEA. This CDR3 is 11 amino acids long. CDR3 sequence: CSAKTGYEQYF.

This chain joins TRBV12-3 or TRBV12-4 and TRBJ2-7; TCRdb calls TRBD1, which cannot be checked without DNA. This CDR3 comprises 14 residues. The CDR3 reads CASSSRRGQLEQYF.

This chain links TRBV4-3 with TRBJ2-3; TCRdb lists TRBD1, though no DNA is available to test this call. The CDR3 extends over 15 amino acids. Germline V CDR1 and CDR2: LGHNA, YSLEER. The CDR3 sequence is CASSLQGGHTDTQYF.

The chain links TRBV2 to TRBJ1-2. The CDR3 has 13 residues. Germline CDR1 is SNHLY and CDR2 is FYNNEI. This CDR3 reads CASTSPGFYGYTF.

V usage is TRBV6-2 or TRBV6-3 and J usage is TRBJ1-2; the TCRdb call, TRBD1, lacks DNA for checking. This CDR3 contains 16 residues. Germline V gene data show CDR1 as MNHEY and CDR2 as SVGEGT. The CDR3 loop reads CASSRPFDRTHYGYTF.

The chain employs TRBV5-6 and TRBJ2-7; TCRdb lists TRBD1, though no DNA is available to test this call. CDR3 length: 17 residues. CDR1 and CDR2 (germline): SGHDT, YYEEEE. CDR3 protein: CASSMNRDRGYSYEQYF.

Here the CDR3 reads CASSSVRTVTYEQYF. This chain connects TRBV6-5 to TRBJ2-7; TCRdb lists TRBD2, though no DNA is available to test this call. Germline V gives CDR1 MNHEY, CDR2 SVGAGI. The CDR3 totals 15 residues.

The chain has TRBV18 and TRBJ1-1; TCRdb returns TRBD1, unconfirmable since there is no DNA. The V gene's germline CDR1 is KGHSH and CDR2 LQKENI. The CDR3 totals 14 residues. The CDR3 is CASSEGVTNTEAFF.

CDR3 amino acids: CASKREGQYNSPLHF. The chain links TRBV27 to TRBJ1-6; TCRdb lists TRBD1, though no DNA is available to test this call. The CDR3 runs 15 residues. The germline CDR1 and CDR2 sequences are MNHEY and SMNVEV (reference sequence).

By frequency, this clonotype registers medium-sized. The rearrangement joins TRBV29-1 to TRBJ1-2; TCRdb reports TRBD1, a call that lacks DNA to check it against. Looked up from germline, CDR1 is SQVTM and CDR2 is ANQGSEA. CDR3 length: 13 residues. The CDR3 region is CSVITGGDYGYTF.

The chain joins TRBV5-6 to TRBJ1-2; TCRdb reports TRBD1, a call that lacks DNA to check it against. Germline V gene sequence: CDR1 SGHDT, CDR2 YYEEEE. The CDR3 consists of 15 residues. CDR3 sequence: CASSLRAGTNYGYTF.

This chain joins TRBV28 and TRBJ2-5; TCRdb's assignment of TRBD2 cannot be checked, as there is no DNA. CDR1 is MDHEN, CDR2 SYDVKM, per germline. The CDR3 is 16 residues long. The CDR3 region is CASSFAGSGEKETQYF.

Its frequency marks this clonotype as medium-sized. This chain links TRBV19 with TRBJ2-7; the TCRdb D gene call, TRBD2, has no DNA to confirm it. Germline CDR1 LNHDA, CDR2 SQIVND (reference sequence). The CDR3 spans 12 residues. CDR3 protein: CASSGGTYEQYF.

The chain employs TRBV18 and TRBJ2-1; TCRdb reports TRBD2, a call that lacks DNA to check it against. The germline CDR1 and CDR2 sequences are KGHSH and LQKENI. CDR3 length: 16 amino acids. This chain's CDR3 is CASSRLDSGTYNEQFF. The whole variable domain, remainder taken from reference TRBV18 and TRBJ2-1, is NAGVMQNPRHLVRRRGQEARLRCSPMKGHSHVYWYRQLPEEGLKFMVYLQKENIIDESGMPKERFSAEFPKEGPSILRIQQVVRGDSAAYFCASSRLDSGTYNEQFFGPGTRLTVL.

This CDR3 reads CASSEGLRSPLHF. V and J are TRBV6-5 and TRBJ1-6. CDR3 size: 13 residues. In germline, CDR1 is MNHEY, CDR2 SVGAGI.

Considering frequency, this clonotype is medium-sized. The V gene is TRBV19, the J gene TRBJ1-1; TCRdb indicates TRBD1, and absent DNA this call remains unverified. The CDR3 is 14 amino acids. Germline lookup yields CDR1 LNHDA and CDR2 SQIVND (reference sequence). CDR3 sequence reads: CASSITGMNTEAFF.